A single sample is the source of the 29 T cell receptor beta chains below, sequenced in a study of early T cells in non-severe SARS-CoV-2 infection. TCRdb reprocessed the 5' RACE reads with MiXCR, giving one entry per CDR3 protein. The data hold about 55,000 distinct CDR3 sequences, with about 15% observed a single time. Source: whole blood, taken at baseline. The receptor source for this set is an adult who was a healthcare worker with PCR-confirmed SARS-CoV-2 infection or an uninfected control (not recorded which).

The chain uses TRBV12-5 and TRBJ1-2, with a tentative D call TRBD1 (6 bases). The CDR3 runs 14 residues. CDR1 is LGHNT and CDR2 is FRNRAP in the germline V gene. The germline V and J ends were trimmed by 6 bases and 4 bases, with 15 bases remaining between them. CDR3 coding DNA: TGTGCTAGTGGCCCTTCGGGGGCAGTCTATGGCTACACCTTC. Residues: CASGPSGAVYGYTF.

The chain employs TRBV21-1 and TRBJ2-7; TRBD1 is the table's D call, not checked against the DNA. TRBV21-1 is a known pseudogene. The CDR3 has 15 amino acids. Here the CDR3 reads CASNKAGQAIYEQYF. Written as DNA, the CDR3 is TGTGCCAGCAACAAAGCGGGACAGGCGATCTACGAGCAGTACTTC.

This clonotype appeared a few times. The gene calls are TRBV2 and TRBJ2-1, with TRBD1 matching 9 bases. Germline lookup yields CDR1 SNHLY and CDR2 FYNNEI. CDR3 length: 14 residues. After removal of 7 bases from V and 5 bases from J, the junction contained 6 bases not matched to a gene. This CDR3 is CASTGTGRDNEQFF. CDR3 DNA: TGTGCCAGCACTGGGACAGGGAGGGACAATGAGCAGTTCTTC. Complete variable domain (other parts from reference TRBV2 and TRBJ2-1): EPEVTQTPSHQVTQMGQEVILRCVPISNHLYFYWYRQILGQKVEFLVSFYNNEISEKSEIFDDQFSVERPDGSNFTLKIRSTKLEDSAMYFCASTGTGRDNEQFFGPGTRLTVL.

This clonotype appeared many times. The genes are TRBV5-8 and TRBJ1-2, with 8 bases lining up with TRBD1. This CDR3 spans 16 amino acids. Germline-derived CDR1 and CDR2 are SGHTS and YDEGEE. The V and J ends lost 1 base and 8 bases, in that order; junction bases with no gene match: 13. Here the CDR3 DNA reads TGTGCCAGCAGCTTGAATTCAGGGGGCCTTTTTTTGGGCTACACCTTC. This gives the protein CASSLNSGGLFLGYTF.

The chain has TRBV6-6 and TRBJ2-7, with 8 bases that match TRBD2. V lost 6 bases and J lost 0; bases outside the gene matches: 1. The CDR3 totals 13 residues. The germline V gene encodes CDR1 MNHNY and CDR2 SVGAGI (reference sequence). CDR3 loop: CASRLAVSYEQYF. In DNA, the CDR3 is TGTGCCAGCAGACTAGCGGTCTCCTACGAGCAGTACTTC.

The chain is built from TRBV5-5 and TRBJ1-1; D gene ambiguous. The CDR3 consists of 14 residues. With 4 bases removed from V and 3 bases from J, the gap between germline ends came to 13 bases. Germline-derived CDR1 and CDR2 are SGHKS and YYEKEE (reference sequence). The CDR3 here is CASSNRAPHTEAFF. CDR3 DNA: TGTGCCAGCAGCAATAGGGCCCCCCACACTGAAGCTTTCTTT.

This clonotype has more than one count but fewer than ten. The rearrangement joins TRBV2 to TRBJ1-4, with unresolved D. Trimming removed 11 bases at V and 4 bases at J, with 20 bases between. Germline loops: CDR1 SNHLY, CDR2 FYNNEI. The CDR3 spans 15 residues. In DNA, the CDR3 is TGTGCCGGCTCAAATCAACAGCTTATTAATGAAAAACTGTTTTTT. Its protein product is CAGSNQQLINEKLFF.

The rearrangement uses TRBV11-1 and TRBJ2-7; TRBD1 agrees at 9 bases. The CDR3 extends over 16 amino acids. Germline lookup yields CDR1 SGHAT and CDR2 FQDESV (reference sequence). Trimming took 5 bases from V and 0 from J; bases not matched to a gene: 8. The CDR3 reads CASSISGTGSSYEQYF. The CDR3 DNA follows: TGTGCCAGCAGCATTTCTGGGACAGGGAGCTCCTACGAGCAGTACTTC.

This chain links TRBV28 with TRBJ1-3, with a tentative D call TRBD1 (5 bases). The ends were cut back, 7 bases at V and 0 bases at J, with 16 bases in the middle. The CDR3 loop spans 16 amino acids. Germline V lookup: CDR1 MDHEN, CDR2 SYDVKM. In DNA form, the CDR3 reads TGTGCCAGCACTATACCGGGACCCAACTCTGGAAACACCATATATTTT. The encoded protein is CASTIPGPNSGNTIYF.

CDR3 bases: TGTGCCAGCAGTCTCCCGGGTAGCGGGGTAAGGGAGCAGTTCTTC. This encodes CASSLPGSGVREQFF. This chain connects TRBV12-3 or TRBV12-4 to TRBJ2-1, with 8 nucleotides matching TRBD2. Losses at the gene ends were 5 bases for V and 10 bases for J; bases not matched to a gene: 13. The CDR3 has 15 residues.

This clonotype was counted a few times. The rearrangement uses TRBV6-4 and TRBJ2-2; the D is unclear. The V end was cut by 2 bases, the J end by 6 bases, with 7 bases between. This CDR3 contains 13 residues. Germline V gene data show CDR1 as MRHNA and CDR2 as SNTAGT. CDR3: CASSDGYPGELFF. As DNA, the CDR3 is TGTGCCAGCAGTGACGGTTACCCCGGGGAGCTGTTTTTT.

At least ten counts were recorded for this clonotype. This chain links TRBV6-6 with TRBJ2-1; D possibly corresponds to TRBD2 (5 bases). V was clipped by 4 bases and J by 3 bases, with 7 bases between them. CDR1 and CDR2 from the germline V gene are MNHNY and SVGAGI (reference sequence). The CDR3 sequence is 13 residues long. CDR3 protein: CASSLSGYNEQFF. DNA for the CDR3: TGTGCCAGCAGTTTGAGCGGCTACAATGAGCAGTTCTTC.

In its sample, this clonotype was seen a few times. V and J are TRBV28 and TRBJ1-2; a weak D match, TRBD1 (5 bases). V lost 10 bases to trimming and J lost 3 bases, with 18 bases between them. Germline CDR1 MDHEN, CDR2 SYDVKM. The CDR3 is made up of 14 amino acids. Here the CDR3 DNA reads TGTGCCACCAAACGACCCGGGGACGACTATGGCTACACCTTC. Its translation is CATKRPGDDYGYTF.

This clonotype has more than one count but fewer than ten. The rearrangement uses TRBV11-2 and TRBJ2-5, with TRBD2 matching over 11 bases. The V and J ends lost 1 base and 4 bases, in that order; junction bases with no gene match: 2. The CDR3 contains 15 residues. Germline V gene data show CDR1 as SGHAT and CDR2 as FQNNGV. DNA of the CDR3: TGTGCCAGCAGCTTAGCGGGGACTAGCGGAGAGACCCAGTACTTC. Amino acid sequence: CASSLAGTSGETQYF.

The chain links TRBV24-1 to TRBJ2-3, with a tentative D call TRBD2 (5 bases). This CDR3 is built from 12 residues. V was pared by 9 bases and J by 1 base, with 7 bases between. Germline CDR1 is KGHDR and CDR2 is SFDVKD. The chain's CDR3 is CATGRGTDTQYF. The CDR3 coding sequence is TGTGCCACCGGGCGGGGCACAGATACGCAGTATTTT.

In its sample, this clonotype was seen a few times. V usage is TRBV5-1 and J usage is TRBJ1-4; D might be TRBD1 (6 bases). CDR1 is SGHRS and CDR2 is YFSETQ in the germline V gene. Between the trimmed V and J ends, which lost 3 bases and 5 bases, there was a span of 14 bases. This CDR3 has 15 residues. The CDR3 DNA sequence: TGCGCCAGCAGCTGGACCGGGACACAGAATGAAAAACTGTTTTTT. Protein sequence: CASSWTGTQNEKLFF.

The chain combines TRBV28 with TRBJ2-3; D is perhaps TRBD2 (5 bases). This CDR3 contains 15 residues. V shed 6 bases and J shed 2 bases, with 15 bases lying between them. Germline-derived CDR1 and CDR2 are MDHEN and SYDVKM. DNA for the CDR3: TGTGCCAGCAGAAGAAGGGAGTTAGCCACAGATACGCAGTATTTT. Amino acid sequence: CASRRRELATDTQYF.

There are a few counts of this clonotype. The J gene is TRBJ2-1, the V gene TRBV19, with a weak D call TRBD1 (6 bases). Germline assignment: CDR1 LNHDA and CDR2 SQIVND (reference sequence). Trimming took off 0 bases at V and 1 base at J, with 7 bases between the two ends. CDR3 length equals 15 residues. Here the CDR3 DNA reads TGTGCCAGTAGTATAGAAGGGGGATCCTACAATGAGCAGTTCTTC. Protein product: CASSIEGGSYNEQFF.

Details on this clonotype: Given the absence of the conserved phenylalanine or tryptophan at the CDR3 end, a read error is likely. V and J are TRBV3-1 and TRBJ2-7; no definite D call. Germline CDR1 is LGHDT and CDR2 is YNNKEL (reference sequence). This CDR3 is built from 11 residues. The V gene lost 1 base and the J gene lost 6 bases, with 4 bases spanning the gap. The CDR3 protein is CASSQVAEQYL. The DNA for the CDR3 is TGTGCCAGCAGCCAAGTTGCCGAGCAGTACCTC.

The rearrangement joins TRBV29-1 to TRBJ2-7; TRBD1 agrees at 12 bases. The V segment lost 4 bases and the J segment 5 bases; nucleotides outside the gene matches: 6. This CDR3 contains 14 residues. Germline CDR1 is SQVTM and CDR2 is ANQGSEA. As DNA, the CDR3 is TGCAGCGTTGTAGCGGGACAGGGGGCGGACGAGCAGTACTTC. Protein product: CSVVAGQGADEQYF.

This rearrangement joins TRBV2 to TRBJ2-1; D remains ambiguous. Germline CDR1 reads SNHLY; CDR2 reads FYNNEI. The CDR3 totals 14 residues. The V end was cut by 1 base, the J end by 7 bases, with 11 bases between. The CDR3 region has the DNA TGTGCCAGCAGTGAAGGTTACGATGGGAATGAGCAGTTCTTC. Translated: CASSEGYDGNEQFF.

This clonotype was seen a handful of times. This chain connects TRBV29-1 to TRBJ1-4; D uncertain. V was clipped by 0 bases and J by 7 bases, with 3 bases between them. The CDR3 extends over 11 amino acids. Germline CDR1 and CDR2: SQVTM and ANQGSEA. CDR3 sequence reads: CSVEDREKLFF. In DNA, the CDR3 is TGCAGCGTTGAAGATCGTGAAAAACTGTTTTTT.

By share, this clonotype ranks as medium-sized. The J gene is TRBJ2-3, the V gene TRBV7-9, with D possibly matching TRBD1 (5 bases). Between the trimmed V and J ends, which lost 0 bases and 2 bases, there was a span of 12 bases. The CDR3 is 16 amino acids. Per germline, CDR1 SEHNR and CDR2 FQNEAQ (reference sequence). CDR3 DNA sequence: TGTGCCAGCAGCTTAGCGCCAGGGCTCGACACAGATACGCAGTATTTT. This sequence encodes CASSLAPGLDTDTQYF.

This chain connects TRBV13 to TRBJ1-1, with 8 nucleotides matching TRBD1. This CDR3 spans 15 amino acids. Germline V gene lookup returns CDR1 PRHDT and CDR2 FYEKMQ (reference sequence). Trimming cost V 2 bases and J 5 bases; bases outside gene matches: 7. The CDR3 DNA sequence: TGTGCCAGCAGCTTACCAGGGGGCGTTGGGACTGAAGCTTTCTTT. Translated: CASSLPGGVGTEAFF.

The V and J genes are TRBV20-1 and TRBJ2-7, with no clear D. The V gene lost 0 bases and the J gene lost 1 base, with 10 bases spanning the gap. The CDR3 has 14 amino acids. Germline V CDR1 and CDR2: DFQATT, SNEGSKA (reference sequence). DNA for the CDR3: TGCAGTGCTAGAGAGCTGGCAGGATCCTACGAGCAGTACTTC. Protein sequence: CSARELAGSYEQYF.

This clonotype was seen a handful of times. The chain recombines TRBV23-1 with TRBJ2-1, with TRBD2 matching 16 bases. TRBV23-1 is reported as an ORF; its role is uncertain. V gave up 0 bases and J gave up 12 bases; unmatched junction bases: 5. The CDR3 spans 16 residues. In DNA form, the CDR3 reads TGCGCCAGCAGTCAATCGGGACTAGCGGGAGGGCCTAGGCAGTTCTTC. Translating gives CASSQSGLAGGPRQFF.

This chain connects TRBV7-8 to TRBJ1-1, with D possibly TRBD1 on 5 matching bases. Germline CDR1 reads SGHVS; CDR2 reads FQNEAQ. V lost 1 base and J 3 bases, leaving 6 bases between the germline ends. There are 13 residues in the CDR3. This CDR3 reads CASSLVQDTEAFF. The CDR3 DNA reads TGTGCCAGCAGCTTAGTACAGGACACTGAAGCTTTCTTT.

This chain uses TRBV6-5 with TRBJ1-5; TRBD1 might be the D (5 bases). Germline V gene sequence: CDR1 MNHEY, CDR2 SVGAGI. The ends were cut back, 8 bases at V and 4 bases at J, with 9 bases in the middle. The CDR3 is 12 amino acids. Here the CDR3 DNA reads TGTGCCAGCGGGCAGGGTAATCAGCCCCAGCATTTT. Amino acids: CASGQGNQPQHF.

This clonotype was seen a few times. This chain links TRBV28 with TRBJ2-7; no clear D. Between the trimmed V and J ends, which lost 4 bases and 4 bases, there was a span of 26 bases. From germline, CDR1 is MDHEN and CDR2 SYDVKM. This CDR3 comprises 18 residues. CDR3 coding DNA: TGTGCCAGCAGTTCCACCGTCGACACCGCCGGGTTGAGGTACGAGCAGTACTTC. Its translation is CASSSTVDTAGLRYEQYF.